The TCR beta chain described here comes from a study of resident and recirculating memory T cells in vitiligo. Comment on this clone: Its antigen remains unknown.

Assay: immunoSEQ multiplex PCR; the TCRdb copy retains only in-frame clones and omits some. The data contain tens of thousands of clones, approximately 89% of them seen just once; the ten biggest clones take up over 4.5%. The CDR3 has 16 residues. Germline CDR1 is ENHRY and CDR2 is SYGVKD. J gave up 2 bases and V 0 bases, and 3 bases lay outside the gene matches. Patients had received no treatment within the previous three months. Study-level findings and limits: No unique dominant TCR clone was found in vitiligo lesions.

Specimen: blood. The chain carries TRBV10-3 and TRBJ2-7, with 11 bases aligning to TRBD2. This receptor was identified in a male donor with vitiligo. CDR3 bases: TGTGCCATCAGTGAGTCCGGGACTAGCGGTACCTACGAGCAGTACTTC. It is translated as CAISESGTSGTYEQYF.